These T cell receptor beta chains were read from a single sample in a study of T-cell reconstitution after alpha-beta-depleted transplantation in children. MiXCR, applied by TCRdb to the PCR reads, yields one record per CDR3 protein. The profile shows 330,000 or so distinct CDR3 sequences, 7.5% to 9% of them singletons. The sequencing here drew on peripheral blood, taken 360 days after TCRalphabeta/CD19-depleted stem cell transplant. These receptors all stem from a female patient younger than 10 who had a stem cell transplant for Fanconi anemia, so the T cells may come from the graft donor. Both conserved end residues are trimmed from each CDR3.

j_gene	v_gene	CDR3aa
TRBJ1-1	TRBV7-3	ASSLNPPTGGATEAF
TRBJ2-5	TRBV9	ASSATGQETQY
TRBJ2-1	TRBV20-1	SAGAFSYNEQF
TRBJ1-6	TRBV7-3	ASSLRGDRNSPLH
TRBJ1-2	TRBV7-2	ASSLPGAELYGYT
TRBJ1-1	TRBV27	ASSIYRGGTEAF
TRBJ2-6	TRBV18	ASSNRNSGANVLT
TRBJ2-5	TRBV12-3/TRBV12-4	ASSSPTEPTETQY
TRBJ1-1	TRBV10-3	AATIDTEAF
TRBJ2-2	TRBV28	ASSQLGSGELF
TRBJ2-7	TRBV5-1	ASAMGGEQY
TRBJ2-7	TRBV4-3	ASSQDRLRGGSKQY
TRBJ2-3	TRBV20-1	SARDLGMSTDTQY
TRBJ2-7	TRBV5-1	ASSLHGDRSSYEQY
TRBJ1-6	TRBV6-5	ASSYSTGQNSPLH
TRBJ1-2	TRBV15	ATAGTGTYGYT
TRBJ1-1	TRBV20-1	SAIRRGRVNTEAF
TRBJ1-5	TRBV27	ASSGPQVHSNQPQH
TRBJ1-1	TRBV6-2/TRBV6-3	ASSYSPWQGNEAF
TRBJ1-1	TRBV27	ASSLGGGMNTEAF
TRBJ1-2	TRBV28	ASRRDETDGYT
TRBJ2-3	TRBV18	ASSPPKRGGVPDTQY
TRBJ2-7	TRBV6-1	ASSPTPTYEQY
TRBJ1-2	TRBV28	ASSYNYGYT
TRBJ2-1	TRBV6-1	ASSTTGSSYNEQF
TRBJ1-2	TRBV29-1	SVEAGGGYGYT
TRBJ2-5	TRBV18	ASSPLLRPQETQY
TRBJ1-4	TRBV13	ASSYRGRGNEKLF
TRBJ1-2	TRBV6-5	ASSYSAGRSGYT
TRBJ2-1	TRBV7-4	ASCQLAGGPGGSSYNEQF
TRBJ2-7	TRBV20-1	SARDRGQATYEQY
TRBJ1-1	TRBV12-3/TRBV12-4	ASSLAGGSTEAF
TRBJ2-7	TRBV20-1	SARDRGSEQY
TRBJ1-5	TRBV28	ASSWQVNQPQH
TRBJ2-1	TRBV4-3	ASSYRHSSYNEQF
TRBJ1-1	TRBV5-5	ASRHAGQTSNTEAF
TRBJ1-1	TRBV7-2	ASSLALNRVNTEAF
TRBJ2-1	TRBV11-2	ASSPVFRTAYNEQF
TRBJ2-7	TRBV11-2	ASSLESQYEQY
TRBJ2-1	TRBV21-1	ASSRRPGTPYNEQF
TRBJ2-7	TRBV11-1	ASSPWGLAGTYEQY
TRBJ1-5	TRBV6-5	ASSLTYDSNSNQPQH
TRBJ2-7	TRBV7-9	ASSLAGRGTSYEQY
TRBJ2-7	TRBV5-6	ASSPPGELYEQY
TRBJ2-1	TRBV9	ASTPRPRDSYNEQF
TRBJ2-5	TRBV10-3	AHGRGETQY
TRBJ2-4	TRBV6-1	ASSVTPGQGHLAKNIQY
TRBJ1-1	TRBV27	ASSLKVNTEAF
TRBJ2-4	TRBV3-1	ASSYRGAKNIQY
TRBJ2-2	TRBV7-8	ASSLAPSAGELF
TRBJ2-7	TRBV5-6	ASSFLQSYEQY
TRBJ1-3	TRBV6-4	ASSPGNFGQGASGNTIY
TRBJ1-2	TRBV20-1	SASRGYGYT
TRBJ2-1	TRBV5-1	ASSLIPQGDEQF
TRBJ2-5	TRBV9	ASSVTQGRWETQY